This entry lists 2 T cell receptor beta chains sequenced from one sample in a study of cytomegalovirus exposure and HLA in healthy donors. In the PCR, 60 Vbeta and 13 Jbeta primers were used. Profiling relied on immunoSEQ multiplex PCR, and the TCRdb table lists in-frame clones only, not all of them. This table holds under 150,000 clones, approximately 85% found once. Material for sequencing was PBMCs. The source is a boy between 10 and 17 years old in good health and CMV-seronegative.

J is TRBJ2-3 and V is TRBV29-1, with 8 nucleotides matching TRBD2. CDR3 length equals 16 residues. Trimming at V came to 1 base and at J to 2 bases, leaving 8 bases not matched to a gene. CDR1 and CDR2 (germline): SQVTM, ANQGSEA. As DNA, the CDR3 is TGCAGCGTTGAAGGTTCACCCGGGGGGGCCACAGATACGCAGTATTTT. Its translation is CSVEGSPGGATDTQYF.

This clone occurred once. The V and J genes are TRBV5-4 and TRBJ2-2, with a possible D match to TRBD2 (6 bases). V lost 1 base and J 1 base, leaving 8 bases between the germline ends. The CDR3 has 15 amino acids. The germline V gene has CDR1 SGHNT and CDR2 YYREEE (reference sequence). CDR3 sequence (DNA): TGTGCCAGCAGCTTGAGGGAGGTGAACACCGGGGAGCTGTTTTTT. Translation: CASSLREVNTGELFF.